The rows below give T cell receptor beta chains drawn from one sample of a study of cytomegalovirus exposure and HLA in healthy donors. The protocol was immunoSEQ multiplex PCR, while the TCRdb copy is restricted to in-frame clones and leaves out a portion. The sample has some 110,000 clones. Sequencing was carried out using PBMCs. Receptors were obtained from a man aged 25 to 40 in good health and CMV-seronegative. Both conserved end residues are part of each CDR3. D genes are given only for firm matches.

TRBJ2-5,TRBD2,TRBV6-1,TGTGCCAGCACGCGGGGGAGGGGACAGACCCAGTACTTC,CASTRGRGQTQYF
TRBJ1-1,-,TRBV29-1,TGCAGCGTTGAACGGGCTAGGGGAAGCACTGAAGCTTTCTTT,CSVERARGSTEAFF
TRBJ1-1,-,TRBV20-1,TGCAGTGTTCCCAGGGAGGTTGAAGCTTTCTTT,CSVPREVEAFF
TRBJ2-7,-,TRBV29-1,TGCAGCGTAGTCCAGGGAAGCGGGGAGCAGTACTTC,CSVVQGSGEQYF
TRBJ1-1,-,TRBV7-8,TGTGCCAGCAGCTTCCCAAAGGGGGGGGGCGCGAGGAACACTGAAGCTTTCTTT,CASSFPKGGGARNTEAFF
TRBJ2-1,-,TRBV6-1,TGTGCCAGCATATATGGGCAGGGGTCCTACAATGAGCAGTTCTTC,CASIYGQGSYNEQFF
TRBJ1-3,-,TRBV7-9,TGTGCCAGCAGCTCAGAGACAGCCGTGAAAAACACCATATATTTT,CASSSETAVKNTIYF
TRBJ2-5,TRBD2,TRBV28,TGTGCCAGCAGTTTAAATAGCGGGAACTTACAAGAGACCCAGTACTTC,CASSLNSGNLQETQYF
TRBJ2-7,TRBD2,TRBV7-2,TGTGCCAGCAGCTTAGGACTAGCGTCATACGAGCAGTACTTC,CASSLGLASYEQYF
TRBJ2-5,-,TRBV5-1,TGCGCCAGCAGCTTTGCAATCGCGGGAAGGATTGAAGAGTCGGCCCAGTACTTC,CASSFAIAGRIEESAQYF
TRBJ2-1,-,TRBV7-3,TGTGCCAGCAGCTTACAGGGAAGTGAGCAGTTCTTC,CASSLQGSEQFF
TRBJ2-1,TRBD2,TRBV11-2,TGTGCCAGCAGCTCACCGGGACTAGCGGCGACTTTTGAGCAGTTCTTC,CASSSPGLAATFEQFF
TRBJ1-1,-,TRBV18,TGTGCCAGCTCACTCTATACAGGGAATGAAGCTTTCTTT,CASSLYTGNEAFF
TRBJ2-7,TRBD2,TRBV6-6,TGTGCCAGCAGCTTACTAGCGGGAGAAACCTACGAGCAGTACTTC,CASSLLAGETYEQYF
TRBJ2-3,TRBD2,TRBV5-1,TGCGCCAGCAGCCGGGGGGGAGCAATTTTCACAGATACGCAGTATTTT,CASSRGGAIFTDTQYF
TRBJ2-1,-,TRBV7-9,TGTGCCAGCAGCCCCCCTCAAAAGCGGAATGAGCAGTTCTTC,CASSPPQKRNEQFF
TRBJ2-3,TRBD2,TRBV4-1,TGCGCCAGCAGCCAACTACCTCAGCGGGAGTATGCAGATACGCAGTATTTT,CASSQLPQREYADTQYF
TRBJ1-2,TRBD1,TRBV7-8,TGTGCCAGCAGCTCAAGACAGGGAATCAACTATGGCTACACCTTC,CASSSRQGINYGYTF
TRBJ2-1,TRBD2,TRBV28,TGTGCCAGCGAGGCTAGCGGGTTTAGCTCCTACAATGAGCAGTTCTTC,CASEASGFSSYNEQFF
TRBJ2-2,TRBD2,TRBV7-3,TGTGCCAGCAGCCCAAACGGGGGGAGCGGGAGTTTGTCCGGGGAGCTGTTTTTT,CASSPNGGSGSLSGELFF
TRBJ2-1,-,TRBV28,TGTGCCAGCAGTTTCGGTTCGGTTCGATACTACAATGAGCAGTTCTTC,CASSFGSVRYYNEQFF
TRBJ2-5,-,TRBV7-2,TGTGCCAGCAGCTCCGGACAATCTAGAGAGACCCAGTACTTC,CASSSGQSRETQYF
TRBJ2-1,-,TRBV5-4,TGTGCCAGCAGCTCGAGTAACTTGGATGAGCAGTTCTTC,CASSSSNLDEQFF
TRBJ2-1,-,TRBV28,TGTGCCAGCAGTTTGGCAGGGGACAATGAGCAGTTCTTC,CASSLAGDNEQFF
TRBJ1-2,-,TRBV9,TGTGCCAGCAGCACACCGTTAAAGACAGGCTATGGCTACACCTTC,CASSTPLKTGYGYTF
TRBJ2-5,-,TRBV30,TGTGCCTGGGACTTTAAGGGAGCTCAAGAGACCCAGTACTTC,CAWDFKGAQETQYF
TRBJ2-1,TRBD2,TRBV6-4,TGTGCCAGCAGTGTGGGGACTAGCCGGGAAGAGCAGTTCTTC,CASSVGTSREEQFF
TRBJ2-3,TRBD2,TRBV19,TGTGCCAGTAGTACGGGACTAGCGGGAGAGTCCGATACGCAGTATTTT,CASSTGLAGESDTQYF
TRBJ1-1,-,TRBV7-9,TGTGCCAGCAGCATAAAGACAGTGAACACTGAAGCTTTCTTT,CASSIKTVNTEAFF
TRBJ1-4,TRBD1,TRBV7-9,TGTGCCAGCATTAACCAGGGGGAGAATGAAAAACTGTTTTTT,CASINQGENEKLFF
TRBJ2-2,TRBD1,TRBV15,TGTGCCACCAGCAGGAGGGGGCCCACCGCGAACACCGGGGAGCTGTTTTTT,CATSRRGPTANTGELFF
TRBJ2-3,-,TRBV10-3,TGTGCCATCAGTGTTAGGGGGGGAGATACGCAGTATTTT,CAISVRGGDTQYF
TRBJ1-1,-,TRBV11-1,TGTGCCAGCAGCTTGCGGGGGGGTATGTATCGTCAAGCTTTCTTT,CASSLRGGMYRQAFF
TRBJ2-7,-,TRBV16,TGTGCCAGCAGCCAATCTCGGGACTTCACCGCGTACTTC,CASSQSRDFTAYF
TRBJ2-7,TRBD2,TRBV28,TGTGCCAGCAGTTTCGCGTCTGGGAGGGTCGGCGAGCAGTACTTC,CASSFASGRVGEQYF
TRBJ1-1,-,TRBV19,TGTGCCAGTAATTCCGGAGGGGATGGCACTGAAGCTTTCTTT,CASNSGGDGTEAFF
TRBJ1-3,-,TRBV19,TGTGCCAGTAGTTGGGAGATCTCTGGAAACACCATATATTTT,CASSWEISGNTIYF
TRBJ1-1,-,TRBV7-2,TGTGCCAGCAGCTCCCAGGTAAACACTGAAGCTTTCTTT,CASSSQVNTEAFF
TRBJ1-4,TRBD1,TRBV6-1,TGTGCCAGCACCAATCAACAGGGGGTTAATGAAAAACTGTTTTTT,CASTNQQGVNEKLFF
TRBJ2-7,TRBD2,TRBV28,TGTGCCAGCAGTTTCCTAGCGGGAGACTACGAGCAGTACTTC,CASSFLAGDYEQYF
TRBJ1-5,TRBD1,TRBV19,TGTGCCAGTAGTCCGAACAGGGGTAGGAGCAATCAGCCCCAGCATTTT,CASSPNRGRSNQPQHF
TRBJ2-3,TRBD2,TRBV7-9,TGTGCCAGCAGCCCATGGCCGGGACTAGCGGGGAGCACAGATACGCAGTATTTT,CASSPWPGLAGSTDTQYF
TRBJ2-3,TRBD2,TRBV5-1,TGCGCCAGCAGCTTGGCAACTAGCGGGTCGGCCACAGATACGCAGTATTTT,CASSLATSGSATDTQYF
TRBJ2-7,TRBD2,TRBV6-5,TGTGCCAGCATGGTGGGACTATCCTCCTACGAGCAGTACTTC,CASMVGLSSYEQYF
TRBJ1-4,TRBD1,TRBV19,TGTGCCAGTAGTCCAGGGACAGGGGGTAATGAAAAACTGTTTTTT,CASSPGTGGNEKLFF
TRBJ2-7,-,TRBV6-5,TGTGCCAGCAGTTACAATCGACAGACCTACGAGCAGTACTTC,CASSYNRQTYEQYF
TRBJ2-3,-,TRBV6-5,TGTGCCAGCGCCCGGACTACGGTAGAAGATACGCAGTATTTT,CASARTTVEDTQYF
TRBJ1-1,-,TRBV5-1,TGCGCCAGCAGTATGGTCCCGTCAGGCACTGAAGCTTTCTTT,CASSMVPSGTEAFF
TRBJ1-2,TRBD1,TRBV7-8,TGTGCCAGCAGCTCAGGGGGACTGCCACTCTATGGCTACACCTTC,CASSSGGLPLYGYTF
TRBJ2-7,TRBD1,TRBV12-5,TGTGCTAGTGCCCCGGGACAGGGCGGCTACGAGCAGTACTTC,CASAPGQGGYEQYF
TRBJ2-5,-,TRBV6-5,TGTGCCAGCAGTTATCACGGGGAGACCCAGTACTTC,CASSYHGETQYF
TRBJ2-7,-,TRBV29-1,TGCAGCGTTGAAGATCTAGCGAGACCCTACGAGCAGTACTTC,CSVEDLARPYEQYF
TRBJ1-6,-,TRBV5-4,TGTGCCAGCAGCTTGGTTGCGAATTCACCCCTCCACTTT,CASSLVANSPLHF